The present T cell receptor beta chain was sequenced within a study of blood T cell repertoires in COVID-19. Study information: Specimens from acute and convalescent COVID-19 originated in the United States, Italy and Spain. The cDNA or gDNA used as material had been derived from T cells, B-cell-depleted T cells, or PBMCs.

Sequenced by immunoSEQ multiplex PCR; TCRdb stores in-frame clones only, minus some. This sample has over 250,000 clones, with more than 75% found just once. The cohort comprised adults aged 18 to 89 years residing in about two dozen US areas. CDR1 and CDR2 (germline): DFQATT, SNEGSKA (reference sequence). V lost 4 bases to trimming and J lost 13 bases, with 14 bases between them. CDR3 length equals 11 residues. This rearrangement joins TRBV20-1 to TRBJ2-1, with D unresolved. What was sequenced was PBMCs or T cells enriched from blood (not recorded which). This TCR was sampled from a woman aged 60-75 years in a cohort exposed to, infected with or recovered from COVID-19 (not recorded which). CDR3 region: CSATYQREQFF. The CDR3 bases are TGCAGTGCTACCTATCAGCGAGAACAGTTCTTC.